These 19 T cell receptor beta chains were sequenced from one sample in a study of T cell responses to AZD1222 COVID-19 vaccine. The repertoire was sequenced with immunoSEQ multiplex PCR; TCRdb's copy has only in-frame clones and lacks some. This table has 120,000 or so clones, 85% to 90% appearing once. The material sequenced was peripheral blood, taken on day 0 of MenACWY control vaccination. Receptors were obtained from an adult in good health.

This chain links TRBV2 with TRBJ1-1; D is ambiguous. Looked up from germline, CDR1 is SNHLY and CDR2 is FYNNEI. The V gene lost 1 base and the J gene lost 5 bases, with 5 bases spanning the gap. The CDR3 is made up of 12 amino acids. The CDR3 region has the DNA TGTGCCAGCAGTGAAGACAGAACTGAAGCTTTCTTT. Encoded protein: CASSEDRTEAFF.

The gene calls are TRBV5-4 and TRBJ2-2; 9 bases are shared with TRBD1. The CDR3 is 15 amino acids. In germline, CDR1 is SGHNT, CDR2 YYREEE (reference sequence). J lost 6 bases, V lost 5 bases, and 8 bases had no gene match. CDR3 amino acids: CASSRPGTGPGELFF. CDR3 sequence (DNA): TGTGCCAGCAGTCGTCCCGGGACAGGGCCCGGGGAGCTGTTTTTT.

CDR3 nucleotide sequence: TGTGCCAGCAGCTTGAATTCCAACACCATATATTTT. Amino acids: CASSLNSNTIYF. The chain links TRBV11-2 to TRBJ1-3; D not resolved. The CDR3 loop spans 12 amino acids. Germline V gene data show CDR1 as SGHAT and CDR2 as FQNNGV. V gave up 3 bases and J gave up 7 bases, with 7 bases separating them.

The CDR3 DNA reads TGTGCGTCAGGGTTGGGGGGAGATTCACCCCTCCACTTT. Translation: CASGLGGDSPLHF. This chain uses TRBV30 with TRBJ1-6; tentatively, D is TRBD1 (5 bases). The germline V gene has CDR1 GTSNPN and CDR2 SVGIG (reference sequence). This CDR3 has 13 residues.

The chain joins TRBV11-3 to TRBJ2-7; tentative D call: TRBD1 (5 bases). The V end lost 6 bases, the J end lost 1 base, and 16 bases lay between the germline ends. The V gene's germline CDR1 is SGHNT and CDR2 YENEEA. CDR3 length equals 15 residues. The CDR3 coding sequence is TGTGCCAGCAGTCATCCCCGCCGGACATCCTACGAGCAGTACTTC. Protein product: CASSHPRRTSYEQYF.

The chain links TRBV9 to TRBJ1-2; 7 bases are a match to TRBD1. Germline V gives CDR1 SGDLS, CDR2 YYNGEE. V trimming: 0 bases; J trimming: 4 bases; junction bases outside the gene matches: 3. The CDR3 has 14 residues. CDR3 in DNA: TGTGCCAGCAGCGTAGGGGACAGTTTCTATGGCTACACCTTC. Its translation: CASSVGDSFYGYTF. The variable domain in full, with the rest retrieved from reference TRBV9 and TRBJ1-2, is DSGVTQTPKHLITATGQRVTLRCSPRSGDLSVYWYQQSLDQGLQFLIQYYNGEERAKGNILERFSAQQFPDLHSELNLSSLELGDSALYFCASSVGDSFYGYTFGSGTRLTVV.

The chain recombines TRBV5-1 with TRBJ2-2; D gene unclear. Trimming took off 5 bases at V and 2 bases at J, with 13 bases between the two ends. Germline-derived CDR1 and CDR2 are SGHRS and YFSETQ. CDR3 length: 15 residues. CDR3 residues: CASSTDSFNTGELFF. The CDR3 DNA follows: TGCGCCAGCAGTACCGACTCATTCAACACCGGGGAGCTGTTTTTT.

This chain uses TRBV29-1 with TRBJ1-4; D is undetermined. Germline CDR1 is SQVTM and CDR2 is ANQGSEA. This CDR3 is built from 12 residues. The V end was cut by 5 bases, the J end by 5 bases, with 9 bases between. The DNA of the CDR3 is TGCAGCGTTCGGACTCAAAATGAAAAACTGTTTTTT. This translates into CSVRTQNEKLFF.

V is TRBV12-3 or TRBV12-4 and J is TRBJ1-1; D gene ambiguous. Trimming stripped 6 bases from V and 7 bases from J, with 9 bases between. This CDR3 has 11 amino acids. The CDR3 coding sequence is TGTGCCAGCAGCCCCCGGGGTGAAGCTTTCTTT. This sequence encodes CASSPRGEAFF.

The V call is TRBV6-5, the J call TRBJ2-3; no reliable D call. The CDR3 extends over 13 amino acids. The V gene lost 5 bases and the J gene lost 4 bases, with 10 bases spanning the gap. The germline gives CDR1 MNHEY, CDR2 SVGAGI. CDR3 DNA: TGTGCCAGCAGTAGAGCCCGGGCAGATACGCAGTATTTT. It encodes CASSRARADTQYF.

J is TRBJ2-5 and V is TRBV7-7, with 11 bases matching TRBD2. The J segment lost 2 bases and the V segment lost 0 bases, leaving 2 bases of the junction unmatched. Germline CDR1 SSHAT, CDR2 FNYEAQ (reference sequence). The CDR3 loop spans 16 amino acids. DNA for the CDR3: TGTGCCAGCAGCTTAGCGAGGACTAGCGGGCAAGAGACCCAGTACTTC. Its protein product is CASSLARTSGQETQYF. The full variable domain, in which reference TRBV7-7 and TRBJ2-5 provide the parts outside the CDR3, is GAGVSQSPRYKVTKRGQDVTLRCDPISSHATLYWYQQALGQGPEFLTYFNYEAQPDKSGLPSDRFSAERPEGSISTLTIQRTEQRDSAMYRCASSLARTSGQETQYFGPGTRLLVL.

The CDR3, as DNA: TGTGCCAGCAGCTTAAACGGAGGGCTAGAACGGGCCTACAATGAGCAGTTCTTC. Translated, it gives CASSLNGGLERAYNEQFF. The rearrangement joins TRBV7-8 to TRBJ2-1; perhaps TRBD2 as D (6 bases). Germline V CDR1 and CDR2: SGHVS, FQNEAQ. The CDR3 is made up of 18 amino acids. V was pared by 2 bases and J by 2 bases, with 19 bases between.

CDR3 in amino acids: CAWSVFGTSGANVLTF. The CDR3, as DNA: TGTGCCTGGAGTGTATTCGGGACTTCAGGGGCCAACGTCCTGACTTTC. The genes are TRBV30 and TRBJ2-6; perhaps TRBD2 as D (6 bases). Germline V CDR1 and CDR2: GTSNPN, SVGIG (reference sequence). Trimming shortened V by 0 bases and J by 4 bases, and 13 bases separated the two germline ends. The CDR3 consists of 16 residues.

The chain has TRBV7-2 and TRBJ2-3, with a weak D call TRBD1 (6 bases). V was cut by 2 bases and J by 0 bases, with 6 bases left in between. Germline CDR1 is SGHTA and CDR2 is FQGNSA. The CDR3 consists of 14 residues. Here the CDR3 DNA reads TGTGCCAGCAGCTTAAGGGGGAGCACAGATACGCAGTATTTT. Encoded protein: CASSLRGSTDTQYF.

The rearrangement uses TRBV5-5 and TRBJ1-1, with 8 nucleotides matching TRBD1. Germline assignment: CDR1 SGHKS and CDR2 YYEKEE (reference sequence). V shed 4 bases, J shed 11 bases, and the junction held 10 bases outside the gene matches. The CDR3 is made up of 13 amino acids. DNA for the CDR3: TGTGCCAGCAGCCCGCCGGGACAGGTTCTGGCTTTCTTT. It translates to CASSPPGQVLAFF.

The chain combines TRBV27 with TRBJ1-6, with D uncertain. V lost 5 bases and J lost 5, with 13 bases in between. This CDR3 is built from 15 residues. Per the germline V gene, CDR1 is MNHEY and CDR2 is SMNVEV (reference sequence). CDR3 in DNA: TGTGCCAGCAGTAGGACCGGGGATCATAATTCACCCCTCCACTTT. Its translation: CASSRTGDHNSPLHF.

This chain links TRBV5-6 with TRBJ1-1; a possible D gene is TRBD1 (6 bases). Trimming pared 4 bases from V and 6 bases from J, leaving 13 bases between. The CDR3 extends over 13 amino acids. Germline V gene data show CDR1 as SGHDT and CDR2 as YYEEEE. The CDR3 spells CASSPRGVSEAFF. The CDR3 bases are TGTGCCAGCAGCCCTAGGGGGGTCTCTGAAGCTTTCTTT.

The rearrangement joins TRBV7-9 to TRBJ1-4; D ambiguous. The length of the CDR3 is 14 residues. The germline CDR1 and CDR2 sequences are SEHNR and FQNEAQ (reference sequence). With 5 bases removed from V and 8 bases from J, the gap between germline ends came to 15 bases. CDR3 DNA: TGTGCCAGCAGCCTCTCGAGGGTCACCGAAAAACTGTTTTTT. This translates into CASSLSRVTEKLFF.

V and J are TRBV18 and TRBJ1-4, with TRBD1 matching 7 bases. The germline gives CDR1 KGHSH, CDR2 LQKENI. CDR3 length equals 18 residues. Trimming removed 3 bases from V and 4 bases from J; junction bases left unmatched: 14. CDR3 DNA sequence: TGTGCCAGCTCACCCCGGGCAGGGGGAAGAGGTGTTAATGAAAAACTGTTTTTT. Its translation is CASSPRAGGRGVNEKLFF.